This TCR beta chain derives from a study of T cell responses to AZD1222 COVID-19 vaccine. Study conclusions and caveats: Spike-specific TCRs gained breadth and depth after people received two AZD1222 doses.

Note on this clone: Antigen unknown.

V lost 1 base and J lost 3, with 12 bases in between. The CDR3 length is 15 residues. Germline-derived CDR1 and CDR2 are SGHTA and FQGNSA. Assay: immunoSEQ multiplex PCR; the TCRdb copy retains only in-frame clones and omits some. The sample records 90,000 to 150,000 clones, about 91% being singletons. The sample here was peripheral blood, taken on day 0 of AZD1222 vaccination. This sequence joins TRBV7-2 and TRBJ1-2, with D possibly matching TRBD1 (5 bases). This TCR came from an adult in good health. CDR3 loop: CASSLESGQDYGYTF. For the CDR3, the DNA is TGTGCCAGCAGCTTAGAATCAGGGCAGGACTATGGCTACACCTTC.